This record concerns one T cell receptor beta chain sequence. The antigen remains undetermined. The junction shows a germline mismatch at one end, possibly a read error. A second 7 to 11 cycle PCR used barcoded and J-beta primers. Researchers report that a template-switch adaptor with 12 random nucleotides tagged each cDNA molecule. TCRdb called the 5' RACE reads again in MiXCR, with one record for every CDR3 protein. There are hundreds of thousands of distinct CDR3 sequences in the sample; under 30% occur only once, and around 3% lies in the top ten. This sample stems from a study of blood T cells in healthy people across ages. Study-wide results and limits: Any changes in expanded clonotypes were possibly confounded, as donor CMV status remained unknown.

Separately, the same data were catalogued under a study of T cells of mothers and their children.

The receptor's source is a boy aged 5-17 years in good health. Source material: blood.

The CDR3 spells CSVRGLAGGTDTRYF. In DNA, the CDR3 is TGCAGTGTGAGAGGGCTAGCGGGGGGCACAGATACGCGGTATTTT. The chain joins TRBV20-1 to TRBJ2-3, with 11 bases matching TRBD2. CDR3 length: 15 amino acids. CDR1 DFQATT and CDR2 SNEGSKA come from the germline V gene (reference sequence).